These T cell receptor beta chains were read from a single sample in a study of blood T cell repertoires in COVID-19. Using immunoSEQ multiplex PCR, the repertoire was profiled, and TCRdb retains in-frame clones only, with some absent. The sample has fewer than 300,000 clones, 88% seen once. Material: peripheral blood. The receptor source for this set is a woman in her 30s with acute or convalescent COVID-19. Each CDR3 is given with its conserved first and last residue. Each record gives: V gene, J gene, D gene, clone size, CDR3 protein, CDR3 DNA. The D gene is left open where the match is weak. For some rows the clone size is stated as once, few or many, or as a class when expanded; others skip it.

V gene: TRBV18
J gene: TRBJ2-5
D gene: NA
clone size: NA
CDR3 protein: CASSPGRTEETQYF
CDR3 DNA: TGTGCCAGCTCACCGGGTCGGACAGAAGAGACCCAGTACTTC

V gene: TRBV5-1
J gene: TRBJ2-1
D gene: NA
clone size: NA
CDR3 protein: CASSLGLLNEQFF
CDR3 DNA: TGCGCCAGCAGCTTGGGACTCCTCAATGAGCAGTTCTTC

V gene: TRBV3-1/TRBV3-2
J gene: TRBJ2-7
D gene: TRBD2
clone size: NA
CDR3 protein: CASSHLALAAYEQYF
CDR3 DNA: TGTGCCAGCAGCCACTTGGCCCTAGCGGCCTACGAGCAGTACTTC

V gene: TRBV5-4
J gene: TRBJ2-3
D gene: TRBD1
clone size: once
CDR3 protein: CASSSGTDNTDTQYF
CDR3 DNA: TGTGCCAGCAGCTCCGGGACAGATAACACAGATACGCAGTATTTT

V gene: TRBV29-1
J gene: TRBJ2-1
D gene: NA
clone size: NA
CDR3 protein: CGGDSGYNEQFF
CDR3 DNA: TGCGGAGGAGATAGCGGATACAATGAGCAGTTCTTC

V gene: TRBV6-1
J gene: TRBJ1-1
D gene: TRBD1
clone size: NA
CDR3 protein: CASSALLGDSKNTEAFF
CDR3 DNA: TGTGCCAGCAGTGCCCTTTTAGGGGACAGCAAGAACACTGAAGCTTTCTTT

V gene: TRBV15
J gene: TRBJ2-5
D gene: NA
clone size: NA
CDR3 protein: CATSRRLTETQYF
CDR3 DNA: TGTGCCACCAGCAGGCGGCTTACAGAGACCCAGTACTTC

V gene: TRBV6-5
J gene: TRBJ2-7
D gene: TRBD2
clone size: NA
CDR3 protein: CASSYLAGVYEQYF
CDR3 DNA: TGTGCCAGCAGTTACTTAGCGGGAGTCTACGAGCAGTACTTC

V gene: TRBV19
J gene: TRBJ1-5
D gene: NA
clone size: NA
CDR3 protein: CASHVTQGNNQPQHF
CDR3 DNA: TGTGCCAGTCATGTAACACAGGGAAACAATCAGCCCCAGCATTTT

V gene: TRBV11-2
J gene: TRBJ2-7
D gene: NA
clone size: NA
CDR3 protein: CASSHLGTLYEQYF
CDR3 DNA: TGTGCCAGCAGTCATCTCGGGACTCTCTACGAGCAGTACTTC

V gene: TRBV5-4
J gene: TRBJ2-2
D gene: NA
clone size: NA
CDR3 protein: CASSLEAGATGELFF
CDR3 DNA: TGTGCCAGCAGCTTGGAAGCTGGGGCTACCGGGGAGCTGTTTTTT

V gene: TRBV27
J gene: TRBJ1-5
D gene: NA
clone size: once
CDR3 protein: CASSTGLGYQPQHF
CDR3 DNA: TGTGCCAGCAGCACCGGACTAGGCTACCAGCCCCAGCATTTT

V gene: TRBV19
J gene: TRBJ1-2
D gene: NA
clone size: NA
CDR3 protein: CASSIVGGRGYGYTF
CDR3 DNA: TGTGCCAGTAGTATAGTGGGGGGTCGAGGCTATGGCTACACCTTC

V gene: TRBV10-3
J gene: TRBJ2-5
D gene: NA
clone size: NA
CDR3 protein: CAIGDNQETQYF
CDR3 DNA: TGTGCCATCGGCGACAACCAAGAGACCCAGTACTTC

V gene: TRBV4-3
J gene: TRBJ1-4
D gene: NA
clone size: few
CDR3 protein: CASSQDFQTNEKLFF
CDR3 DNA: TGCGCCAGCAGCCAAGATTTCCAGACTAATGAAAAACTGTTTTTT

V gene: TRBV4-1
J gene: TRBJ2-3
D gene: TRBD2
clone size: NA
CDR3 protein: CASSQDFVAGGLDTQYF
CDR3 DNA: TGCGCCAGCAGCCAAGATTTCGTAGCGGGAGGTCTAGATACGCAGTATTTT

V gene: TRBV19
J gene: TRBJ2-7
D gene: NA
clone size: NA
CDR3 protein: CASSPSVGSYEQYF
CDR3 DNA: TGTGCCAGTAGTCCCTCCGTCGGGAGCTACGAGCAGTACTTC

V gene: TRBV7-8
J gene: TRBJ1-1
D gene: NA
clone size: NA
CDR3 protein: CASSLRGKNTEAFF
CDR3 DNA: TGTGCCAGCAGCTTGAGGGGGAAGAACACTGAAGCTTTCTTT

V gene: TRBV6-2/TRBV6-3
J gene: TRBJ2-2
D gene: TRBD1
clone size: NA
CDR3 protein: CASSYSIYRDSTGELFF
CDR3 DNA: TGTGCCAGCAGTTACTCGATTTATAGGGACAGCACCGGGGAGCTGTTTTTT

V gene: TRBV7-9
J gene: TRBJ2-1
D gene: TRBD2
clone size: NA
CDR3 protein: CASRAPLREGYNEQFF
CDR3 DNA: TGTGCCAGCAGGGCCCCTTTGCGGGAGGGGTACAATGAGCAGTTCTTC

V gene: TRBV12-3/TRBV12-4
J gene: TRBJ1-2
D gene: TRBD1
clone size: few
CDR3 protein: CASSRQGRYGYTF
CDR3 DNA: TGTGCCAGCAGTCGACAGGGGCGGTATGGCTACACCTTC

V gene: TRBV18
J gene: TRBJ1-4
D gene: TRBD1
clone size: NA
CDR3 protein: CASSPPTGGNEKLFF
CDR3 DNA: TGTGCCAGCTCACCACCCACAGGGGGCAATGAAAAACTGTTTTTT

V gene: TRBV10-3
J gene: TRBJ2-1
D gene: TRBD2
clone size: once
CDR3 protein: CATSTRAGINEQFF
CDR3 DNA: TGTGCCACCAGTACTCGAGCGGGAATTAATGAGCAGTTCTTC

V gene: TRBV4-1
J gene: TRBJ1-2
D gene: NA
clone size: once
CDR3 protein: CASSRTDRKLNYGYTF
CDR3 DNA: TGCGCCAGCAGCCGAACGGACAGAAAGTTAAACTATGGCTACACCTTC

V gene: TRBV6-4
J gene: TRBJ2-7
D gene: NA
clone size: few
CDR3 protein: CATRDKSSYEQYF
CDR3 DNA: TGTGCCACCCGGGACAAGAGCTCCTACGAGCAGTACTTC

V gene: TRBV19
J gene: TRBJ2-2
D gene: TRBD1
clone size: NA
CDR3 protein: CASSTGQGLTGNTGELFF
CDR3 DNA: TGTGCCAGTAGTACGGGACAGGGGCTTACCGGGAACACCGGGGAGCTGTTTTTT

V gene: TRBV6-5
J gene: TRBJ2-7
D gene: TRBD2
clone size: NA
CDR3 protein: CASRITGTSLDEQYF
CDR3 DNA: TGTGCCAGCAGAATTACCGGGACTAGCCTTGACGAGCAGTACTTC

V gene: TRBV4-3
J gene: TRBJ2-7
D gene: TRBD2
clone size: NA
CDR3 protein: CASSQVLADTYEQYF
CDR3 DNA: TGCGCCAGCAGCCAAGTACTAGCGGATACCTACGAGCAGTACTTC

V gene: TRBV15
J gene: TRBJ2-5
D gene: NA
clone size: NA
CDR3 protein: CATSLSGQETQYF
CDR3 DNA: TGTGCCACCAGCCTTAGCGGTCAAGAGACCCAGTACTTC

V gene: TRBV12-5
J gene: TRBJ2-6
D gene: TRBD1
clone size: NA
CDR3 protein: CASGFLSSGAGGSGANVLTF
CDR3 DNA: TGTGCTAGTGGTTTCCTCAGCTCAGGGGCAGGGGGCTCTGGGGCCAACGTCCTGACTTTC

V gene: TRBV10-2
J gene: TRBJ1-3
D gene: TRBD1
clone size: NA
CDR3 protein: CASGAGGAGNTIYF
CDR3 DNA: TGCGCCAGCGGGGCAGGGGGCGCCGGAAACACCATATATTTT

V gene: TRBV5-1
J gene: TRBJ2-1
D gene: TRBD2
clone size: NA
CDR3 protein: CASSLVAGDQNEQFF
CDR3 DNA: TGCGCCAGCAGCTTGGTAGCGGGAGACCAGAATGAGCAGTTCTTC

V gene: TRBV7-2
J gene: TRBJ2-2
D gene: NA
clone size: NA
CDR3 protein: CASSRKSSRFANTGELFF
CDR3 DNA: TGTGCCAGCAGCCGGAAGTCTAGCCGATTCGCGAACACCGGGGAGCTGTTTTTT

V gene: TRBV7-8
J gene: TRBJ2-3
D gene: NA
clone size: NA
CDR3 protein: CASSSRVSRASTDTQYF
CDR3 DNA: TGTGCCAGCAGCTCACGTGTTAGCAGAGCTAGCACAGATACGCAGTATTTT

V gene: TRBV6-5
J gene: TRBJ1-1
D gene: NA
clone size: NA
CDR3 protein: CASSYSYRDGTEAFF
CDR3 DNA: TGTGCCAGCAGTTACTCCTACAGGGATGGAACTGAAGCTTTCTTT

V gene: TRBV27
J gene: TRBJ1-5
D gene: NA
clone size: NA
CDR3 protein: CASSLSGGGNQPQHF
CDR3 DNA: TGTGCCAGCAGTTTATCGGGGGGTGGCAATCAGCCCCAGCATTTT

V gene: TRBV2
J gene: TRBJ2-7
D gene: TRBD2
clone size: NA
CDR3 protein: CASSEERTSGRSLSYEQYF
CDR3 DNA: TGTGCCAGCAGTGAAGAGAGGACTAGCGGGAGGTCTCTATCCTACGAGCAGTACTTC

V gene: TRBV2
J gene: TRBJ1-6
D gene: TRBD1
clone size: NA
CDR3 protein: CATTGTGTPNSPLHF
CDR3 DNA: TGTGCCACCACCGGGACAGGGACCCCTAATTCACCCCTCCACTTT

V gene: TRBV30
J gene: TRBJ2-1
D gene: TRBD2
clone size: once
CDR3 protein: CAWRRTGTTSYNEQFF
CDR3 DNA: TGTGCCTGGAGGAGAACCGGGACTACCTCCTACAATGAGCAGTTCTTC

V gene: TRBV6-2/TRBV6-3
J gene: TRBJ1-1
D gene: NA
clone size: few
CDR3 protein: CASSEDGNTEAFF
CDR3 DNA: TGTGCCAGCAGCGAGGATGGGAACACTGAAGCTTTCTTT

V gene: TRBV7-2
J gene: TRBJ2-7
D gene: NA
clone size: NA
CDR3 protein: CASSLQGAYEQYF
CDR3 DNA: TGTGCCAGCAGCTTACAGGGTGCATACGAGCAGTACTTC

V gene: TRBV2
J gene: TRBJ1-5
D gene: NA
clone size: few
CDR3 protein: CASSEYFVPQHF
CDR3 DNA: TGTGCCAGCAGTGAGTATTTCGTGCCCCAGCATTTT

V gene: TRBV14
J gene: TRBJ2-7
D gene: NA
clone size: NA
CDR3 protein: CASSQGYSYEQYF
CDR3 DNA: TGTGCCAGCAGCCAAGGGTACAGCTACGAGCAGTACTTC

V gene: TRBV2
J gene: TRBJ1-5
D gene: NA
clone size: NA
CDR3 protein: CASRLGQPRNQPQHF
CDR3 DNA: TGTGCCAGCAGGCTAGGACAGCCTCGAAATCAGCCCCAGCATTTT

V gene: TRBV27
J gene: TRBJ2-2
D gene: TRBD2
clone size: NA
CDR3 protein: CASSSLGLASHTGELFF
CDR3 DNA: TGTGCCAGCAGTTCCCTAGGACTAGCGTCCCACACCGGGGAGCTGTTTTTT

V gene: TRBV29-1
J gene: TRBJ2-7
D gene: TRBD2
clone size: NA
CDR3 protein: CSVGPGREEQYF
CDR3 DNA: TGCAGCGTTGGGCCTGGGAGGGAGGAGCAGTACTTC

V gene: TRBV18
J gene: TRBJ2-7
D gene: TRBD1
clone size: once
CDR3 protein: CASSPVGTGTYEQYF
CDR3 DNA: TGTGCCAGCTCACCAGTCGGGACAGGGACCTACGAGCAGTACTTC

V gene: TRBV25-1
J gene: TRBJ1-1
D gene: NA
clone size: NA
CDR3 protein: CASSDRTMNTEAFF
CDR3 DNA: TGTGCCAGCAGCGACAGAACTATGAACACTGAAGCTTTCTTT

V gene: TRBV6-1
J gene: TRBJ1-2
D gene: NA
clone size: few
CDR3 protein: CASSEAGRGAFYGYTF
CDR3 DNA: TGTGCCAGCAGTGAAGCGGGGCGGGGAGCTTTCTATGGCTACACCTTC